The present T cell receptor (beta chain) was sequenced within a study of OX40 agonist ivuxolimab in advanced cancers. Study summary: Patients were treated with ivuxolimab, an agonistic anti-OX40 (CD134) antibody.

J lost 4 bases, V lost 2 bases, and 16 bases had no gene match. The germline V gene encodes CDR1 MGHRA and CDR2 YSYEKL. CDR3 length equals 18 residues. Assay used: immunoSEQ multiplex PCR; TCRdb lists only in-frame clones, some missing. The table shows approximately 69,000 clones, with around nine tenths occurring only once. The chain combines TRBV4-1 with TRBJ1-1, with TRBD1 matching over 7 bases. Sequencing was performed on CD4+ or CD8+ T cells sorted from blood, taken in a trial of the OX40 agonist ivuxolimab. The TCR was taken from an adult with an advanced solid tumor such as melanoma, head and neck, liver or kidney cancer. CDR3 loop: CASSQQTGDASTGTEAFF. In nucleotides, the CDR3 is TGCGCCAGCAGCCAACAAACAGGGGACGCCTCGACGGGCACTGAAGCTTTCTTT.